The 29 T cell receptor beta chains below were found in one sample sequenced in a study of OX40 agonist ivuxolimab in advanced cancers. Clones were sequenced by immunoSEQ multiplex PCR, and TCRdb holds only the in-frame ones, with some missing. In the table there are approximately 69,000 clones, approximately 88% of which are singletons. The sequenced sample was CD4+ or CD8+ T cells sorted from blood, obtained in a trial of the OX40 agonist ivuxolimab. All receptors come from an adult with an advanced solid tumor such as melanoma, head and neck, liver or kidney cancer.

This chain uses TRBV7-9 with TRBJ2-7; D is perhaps TRBD1 (5 bases). CDR1 SEHNR and CDR2 FQNEAQ come from the germline V gene (reference sequence). The V and J ends lost 6 bases and 3 bases respectively, with 18 bases between them. The CDR3 consists of 15 residues. CDR3 nucleotides: TGTGCCAGCAGTCCCAGGGAAGTTCTCAGCTACGAGCAGTACTTC. Residues: CASSPREVLSYEQYF.

The sample holds one count of this clone. This sequence joins TRBV15 and TRBJ1-2; weak D call: TRBD1 (6 bases). Germline-derived CDR1 and CDR2 are LNHNV and YYDKDF (reference sequence). CDR3 length equals 14 residues. The V end lost 1 base, the J end lost 6 bases, and 12 bases lay between the germline ends. This CDR3 reads CATSRVTGSNGYTF. CDR3 sequence (DNA): TGTGCCACCAGCAGAGTCACAGGGAGTAATGGCTACACCTTC.

The V gene is TRBV7-2, the J gene TRBJ1-3; no clear D gene. Germline-derived CDR1 and CDR2 are SGHTA and FQGNSA. CDR3 size: 15 residues. The V gene lost 1 base and the J gene lost 0 bases, with 7 bases spanning the gap. CDR3 DNA sequence: TGTGCCAGCAGCTTAGACGGGTACTCTGGAAACACCATATATTTT. Residues: CASSLDGYSGNTIYF.

A word on this clone: Sequence at one end of the junction differs from germline and may be a read error. This chain joins TRBV19 and TRBJ1-1; the D gene is possibly TRBD1 (6 bases). Germline assignment: CDR1 LNHDA and CDR2 SQIVND (reference sequence). The CDR3 totals 15 residues. The CDR3 sequence: CTSSIAQGTHTEAFF. In DNA, the CDR3 is TGTACCAGTAGTATAGCACAGGGAACCCACACTGAAGCTTTCTTT.

This clone was recorded only once. The chain carries TRBV7-9 and TRBJ1-4, with a possible D match to TRBD1 (5 bases). Germline values: CDR1 SEHNR, CDR2 FQNEAQ (reference sequence). The length of the CDR3 is 15 residues. V lost 5 bases and J lost 10, with 20 bases in between. CDR3 DNA: TGTGCCAGCAGCCTCCAGCCAGCCGGGGGTGGAAAACTGTTTTTT. As protein: CASSLQPAGGGKLFF.

The rearrangement joins TRBV4-1 to TRBJ2-1, with D perhaps TRBD1 (6 bases). CDR3 length: 15 residues. Germline V gene sequence: CDR1 MGHRA, CDR2 YSYEKL. V gave up 4 bases and J gave up 7 bases, with 17 bases separating them. CDR3 nucleotides: TGCGCCAGCAGCCCCATTGGGGTAAGGGGGAATGAGCAGTTCTTC. Its translation: CASSPIGVRGNEQFF.

This chain connects TRBV12-5 to TRBJ2-7, with D uncertain. There are 17 residues in the CDR3. The germline CDR1 and CDR2 sequences are LGHNT and FRNRAP. Trimming removed 0 bases from V and 2 bases from J, with 17 bases in between. Here the CDR3 reads CASGLVWCFASTYEQYF. CDR3 nucleotides: TGTGCTAGTGGTTTGGTATGGTGTTTCGCCAGCACCTACGAGCAGTACTTC.

The chain carries TRBV13 and TRBJ2-2; 9 positions agree with TRBD2. Germline CDR1 and CDR2: PRHDT and FYEKMQ (reference sequence). CDR3 length: 16 residues. The J segment lost 2 bases and the V segment lost 2 bases, leaving 3 bases of the junction unmatched. Here the CDR3 reads CASSLHSGSNTGELFF. The CDR3 bases are TGTGCCAGCAGCTTACATAGCGGGAGTAACACCGGGGAGCTGTTTTTT.

This chain links TRBV4-3 with TRBJ1-2, with TRBD1 identical over 7 bases. The germline V gene has CDR1 LGHNA and CDR2 YSLEER. The CDR3 contains 15 residues. V was pared by 4 bases and J by 7 bases, with 12 bases of the junction left unmatched. Here the CDR3 reads CASSRATGSLGGYTF. CDR3 nucleotide sequence: TGCGCCAGCAGCCGGGCGACAGGGTCTTTGGGTGGCTACACCTTC.

V gene TRBV7-2 combines with J gene TRBJ2-4; the D is unclear. Trimming took 5 bases from V and 0 from J, leaving 11 bases between them. The CDR3 consists of 15 residues. Germline V gives CDR1 SGHTA, CDR2 FQGNSA. The CDR3 spells CASSRRHLAKNIQYF. The CDR3 DNA is TGTGCCAGCAGCCGACGACACCTAGCCAAAAACATTCAGTACTTC.

This clone occurred a few times. The gene calls are TRBV28 and TRBJ2-7; tentatively, D is TRBD2 (5 bases). V was cut by 4 bases and J by 2 bases, with 12 bases left in between. The CDR3 totals 14 residues. The germline V gene has CDR1 MDHEN and CDR2 SYDVKM. The CDR3 DNA reads TGTGCCAGCAGTTCTCACCGGGGAGCCTACGAGCAGTACTTC. Translated: CASSSHRGAYEQYF.

The genes are TRBV7-2 and TRBJ2-7; the D call may be TRBD1 or TRBD2 (5 bases each). Germline assignment: CDR1 SGHTA and CDR2 FQGNSA. CDR3 length: 15 residues. The germline V and J ends were trimmed by 5 bases and 1 base, with 15 bases remaining between them. The CDR3 region has the DNA TGTGCCAGCAGCCGTCTTGGGGACCGATCCTACGAGCAGTACTTC. Protein sequence: CASSRLGDRSYEQYF.

The genes are TRBV21-1 and TRBJ1-5; TRBD1, the D gene given by the table, was not confirmed from the DNA. TRBV21-1 is a pseudogene segment. This CDR3 comprises 16 residues. CDR3 loop: CASSRDPGQGCQPQHF. Here the CDR3 DNA reads TGTGCCAGCAGCCGAGATCCGGGACAGGGCTGTCAGCCCCAGCATTTT.

The rearrangement joins TRBV19 to TRBJ1-1; the match to TRBD1 covers 7 bases. V lost 3 bases, J lost 4 bases, and 5 bases stayed unmatched. Germline-derived CDR1 and CDR2 are LNHDA and SQIVND (reference sequence). The CDR3 loop spans 14 amino acids. In DNA, the CDR3 is TGTGCCAGTAGTATGAAGGGGGCGGCCACTGAAGCTTTCTTT. It yields the protein CASSMKGAATEAFF.

In its sample, this clone was seen a few times. The chain recombines TRBV7-3 with TRBJ2-1, with TRBD2 matching over 9 bases. The trim removed 5 bases at V and 5 bases at J, leaving 4 bases unmatched. The CDR3 sequence is 14 residues long. Per the germline V gene, CDR1 is SGHTA and CDR2 is FQGTGA. The CDR3 spells CASSRTSDHNEQFF. The CDR3, as DNA: TGTGCCAGCAGCAGGACTAGCGATCACAATGAGCAGTTCTTC.

The rearrangement joins TRBV15 to TRBJ2-1; no reliable D call. Germline V gene data show CDR1 as LNHNV and CDR2 as YYDKDF (reference sequence). V dropped 0 bases and J dropped 6 bases, with 12 bases sitting between them. CDR3 length: 15 residues. The CDR3 is CATSRDWAHGNEQFF. DNA of the CDR3: TGTGCCACCAGCAGAGATTGGGCTCACGGCAATGAGCAGTTCTTC. Full variable domain (remainder filled in from reference TRBV15 and TRBJ2-1): DAMVIQNPRYQVTQFGKPVTLSCSQTLNHNVMYWYQQKSSQAPKLLFHYYDKDFNNEADTPDNFQSRRPNTSFCFLDIRSPGLGDTAMYLCATSRDWAHGNEQFFGPGTRLTVL.

The chain links TRBV5-5 to TRBJ1-4; 7 bases are a match to TRBD1. CDR1 and CDR2 from the germline V gene are SGHKS and YYEKEE (reference sequence). The CDR3 sequence is 15 residues long. The V gene end was trimmed by 0 bases and the J gene end by 3 bases; junction bases not matched to a gene: 2. CDR3 in amino acids: CASSLVGTANEKLFF. The CDR3 DNA follows: TGTGCCAGCAGCTTGGTGGGGACAGCTAATGAAAAACTGTTTTTT.

The chain couples TRBV5-1 to TRBJ2-1; TRBD2 matches at 9 bases. V shed 0 bases and J 2 bases; nucleotides not matched to a gene: 3. The CDR3 contains 16 residues. The germline CDR1 and CDR2 sequences are SGHRS and YFSETQ. CDR3: CASSLVAGVTYNEQFF. CDR3 in DNA: TGCGCCAGCAGCTTGGTAGCGGGAGTTACCTACAATGAGCAGTTCTTC.

This clone was seen a handful of times. V and J are TRBV2 and TRBJ2-2; D call uncertain. Trimming cost V 5 bases and J 6 bases, with 4 bases left between them. This CDR3 spans 11 amino acids. Germline CDR1 and CDR2: SNHLY and FYNNEI. CDR3: CASSPPGELFF. The CDR3 DNA reads TGTGCCAGCAGTCCTCCCGGGGAGCTGTTTTTT.

V usage is TRBV5-1 and J usage is TRBJ1-4; unclear D gene. This CDR3 has 14 amino acids. Deletions cut 4 bases from V and 6 bases from J, with 13 bases between. In germline, CDR1 is SGHRS, CDR2 YFSETQ. CDR3 DNA: TGCGCCAGCAGCCTCCAAGGCGGAGATGAAAAACTGTTTTTT. Protein sequence: CASSLQGGDEKLFF.

The rearrangement joins TRBV15 to TRBJ1-3, with no clear D. In germline, CDR1 is LNHNV, CDR2 YYDKDF (reference sequence). The CDR3 has 13 amino acids. V was shortened by 6 bases and J by 0 bases, with 6 bases between the two germline ends. CDR3 bases: TGTGCCACCAGGCAGCTCTCTGGAAACACCATATATTTT. Translated, it gives CATRQLSGNTIYF. Filled out from reference TRBV15 and TRBJ1-3, the complete variable domain reads DAMVIQNPRYQVTQFGKPVTLSCSQTLNHNVMYWYQQKSSQAPKLLFHYYDKDFNNEADTPDNFQSRRPNTSFCFLDIRSPGLGDTAMYLCATRQLSGNTIYFGEGSWLTVV.

The chain couples TRBV15 to TRBJ2-7, with a weak D call TRBD2 (5 bases). Germline values: CDR1 LNHNV, CDR2 YYDKDF (reference sequence). The CDR3 consists of 15 residues. Deletions cut 3 bases from V and 5 bases from J, with 17 bases between. The DNA of the CDR3 is TGTGCCACCAGCAGGGGAGTGGGTGGTTCCCACGAGCAGTACTTC. Translated, it gives CATSRGVGGSHEQYF.

The chain's CDR3 is CATVQGGNTIYF. CDR3 coding DNA: TGTGCCACCGTACAGGGTGGAAACACCATATATTTT. The rearrangement uses TRBV28 and TRBJ1-3; D is perhaps TRBD1 (6 bases). The CDR3 runs to 12 residues. The germline CDR1 and CDR2 sequences are MDHEN and SYDVKM. V was pared by 10 bases and J by 3 bases, with 10 bases between.

The chain has TRBV5-1 and TRBJ2-1; D possibly corresponds to TRBD2 (7 bases). The CDR3 has 14 amino acids. The germline V and J ends were trimmed by 0 bases and 9 bases, with 13 bases remaining between them. Germline V lookup: CDR1 SGHRS, CDR2 YFSETQ. The CDR3 coding sequence is TGCGCCAGCAGCTTGGTTGCGGGGGCGGTTGAGCAGTTCTTC. Its protein is CASSLVAGAVEQFF. Using reference TRBV5-1 and TRBJ2-1 for the parts outside the CDR3, the full variable domain is KAGVTQTPRYLIKTRGQQVTLSCSPISGHRSVSWYQQTPGQGLQFLFEYFSETQRNKGNFPGRFSGRQFSNSRSEMNVSTLELGDSALYLCASSLVAGAVEQFFGPGTRLTVL.

The CDR3 DNA reads TGTGCTAGTGGTTCCCGAGGGCCCCAGCATTTT. It yields the protein CASGSRGPQHF. V usage is TRBV12-5 and J usage is TRBJ1-5; D gene uncertain. CDR1 and CDR2 from the germline V gene are LGHNT and FRNRAP. With 4 bases removed from V and 9 bases from J, the gap between germline ends came to 7 bases. The CDR3 consists of 11 residues.

This clone was seen only a few times. This chain links TRBV7-9 with TRBJ1-2; 7 nucleotides agree with TRBD1. This CDR3 is built from 14 residues. Germline CDR1 is SEHNR and CDR2 is FQNEAQ (reference sequence). Trimming at V came to 6 bases and at J to 6 bases, leaving 10 bases not matched to a gene. This CDR3 is CASRATGATDGYTF. The DNA of the CDR3 is TGTGCCAGCAGAGCAACAGGGGCGACGGATGGCTACACCTTC.

The J gene is TRBJ2-7, the V gene TRBV29-1; unclear D gene. Germline V lookup: CDR1 SQVTM, CDR2 ANQGSEA. V lost 7 bases and J 2 bases, leaving 12 bases between the germline ends. The CDR3 spans 12 residues. The CDR3 is CSAWTETYEQYF. DNA for the CDR3: TGCAGCGCCTGGACCGAAACCTACGAGCAGTACTTC.

The J gene is TRBJ2-1, the V gene TRBV5-1; 9 nucleotides match TRBD1. The V gene's germline CDR1 is SGHRS and CDR2 YFSETQ. V dropped 2 bases and J dropped 8; count of bases not matched to a gene: 17. The CDR3 loop spans 18 amino acids. The CDR3 DNA sequence: TGCGCCAGCAGCTTAGCAAGTACAGGGGGCGGGCCTGGGGATGAGCAGTTCTTC. It specifies CASSLASTGGGPGDEQFF.

The gene calls are TRBV9 and TRBJ2-7; D is undetermined. This CDR3 is built from 14 residues. Germline CDR1 and CDR2: SGDLS and YYNGEE. The V end lost 0 bases, the J end lost 1 base, and 8 bases lay between the germline ends. CDR3 coding DNA: TGTGCCAGCAGCGTAGGCTCTGGGTCCTACGAGCAGTACTTC. This translates into CASSVGSGSYEQYF.